Below, 3 T cell receptor beta chains from the same sample are listed, as sequenced in a study of T cell repertoires in cytomegalovirus infection. TCRdb independently ran MiXCR on the reads; one entry per CDR3 protein. This table has some 240,000 distinct CDR3 sequences, about 18% appearing once. The sequenced sample consisted of CD8+ T cells from PBMCs. The receptors originated from a human donor in good health (CMV status not recorded). Some clones in this sample may be carry-over from other donors' samples.

This clonotype has at least ten counts. The CDR3 DNA is TGTGCCAGCAGGCTACGGATGGGTAATGAGCAGTTCTTC. Protein: CASRLRMGNEQFF. This chain connects TRBV6-1 to TRBJ2-1; no clear D gene. Germline V gives CDR1 MNHNS, CDR2 SASEGT. Trimming cost V 6 bases and J 7 bases, with 13 bases left between them. The CDR3 spans 13 residues.

The gene calls are TRBV10-3 and TRBJ2-1, with D maybe TRBD2 (7 bases). V lost 0 bases, J lost 2 bases, and 14 bases lay in between. The CDR3 consists of 17 residues. Looked up from germline, CDR1 is ENHRY and CDR2 is SYGVKD. The CDR3 here is CAISESGKGGPYNEQFF. CDR3 coding DNA: TGTGCCATCAGTGAGTCCGGGAAGGGGGGGCCCTACAATGAGCAGTTCTTC.

This clonotype has only a few counts. The V gene is TRBV3-1, the J gene TRBJ2-5; a possible D gene is TRBD2 (8 bases). This CDR3 has 17 residues. Deletions cut 4 bases from V and 1 base from J, with 19 bases between. Germline CDR1 is LGHDT and CDR2 is YNNKEL (reference sequence). The CDR3 DNA reads TGTGCCAGCAGCCCCCCCGGGAGGGGGCTTTTCCAAGAGACCCAGTACTTC. Amino acids: CASSPPGRGLFQETQYF.